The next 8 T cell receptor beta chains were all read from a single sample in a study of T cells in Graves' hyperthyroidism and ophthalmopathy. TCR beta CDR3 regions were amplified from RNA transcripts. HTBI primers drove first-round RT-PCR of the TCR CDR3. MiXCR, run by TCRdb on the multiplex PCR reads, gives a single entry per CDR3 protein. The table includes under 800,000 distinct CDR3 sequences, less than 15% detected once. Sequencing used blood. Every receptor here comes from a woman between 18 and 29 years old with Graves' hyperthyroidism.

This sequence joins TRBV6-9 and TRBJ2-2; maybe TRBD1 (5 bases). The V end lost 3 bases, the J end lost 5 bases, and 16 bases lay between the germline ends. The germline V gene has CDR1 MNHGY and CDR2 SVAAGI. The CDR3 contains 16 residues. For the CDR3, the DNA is TGTGCCAGCAGTTACATCCGGACACTGGGGACCGGGGAGCTGTTTTTT. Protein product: CASSYIRTLGTGELFF.

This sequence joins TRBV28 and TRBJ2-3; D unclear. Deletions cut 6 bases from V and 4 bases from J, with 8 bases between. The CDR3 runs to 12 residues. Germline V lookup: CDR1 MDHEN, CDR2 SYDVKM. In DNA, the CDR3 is TGTGCCAGCAGCGTAATTGCAGATACGCAGTATTTT. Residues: CASSVIADTQYF. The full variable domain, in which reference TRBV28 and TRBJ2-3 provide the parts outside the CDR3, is DVKVTQSSRYLVKRTGEKVFLECVQDMDHENMFWYRQDPGLGLRLIYFSYDVKMKEKGDIPEGYSVSREKKERFSLILESASTNQTSMYLCASSVIADTQYFGPGTRLTVL.

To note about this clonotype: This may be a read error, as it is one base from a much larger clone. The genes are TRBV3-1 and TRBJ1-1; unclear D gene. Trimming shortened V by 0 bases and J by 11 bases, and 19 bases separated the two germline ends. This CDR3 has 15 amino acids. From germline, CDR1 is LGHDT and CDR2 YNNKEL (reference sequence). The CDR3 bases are TGTGCCAGCAGCCAAGACATGGGTAACCGCCCGCGTGCTTTCTTT. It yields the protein CASSQDMGNRPRAFF.

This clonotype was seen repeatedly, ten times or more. DNA for the CDR3: TGTGCCAGCAGCTCGAAGGGGGGGGGGCGGAATGAGCAGTTCTTC. Protein product: CASSSKGGGRNEQFF. This chain joins TRBV7-2 and TRBJ2-1; a weak D match, TRBD2 (7 bases). The CDR3 loop spans 15 amino acids. V lost 4 bases and J 7 bases, leaving 17 bases between the germline ends. In germline, CDR1 is SGHTA, CDR2 FQGNSA.

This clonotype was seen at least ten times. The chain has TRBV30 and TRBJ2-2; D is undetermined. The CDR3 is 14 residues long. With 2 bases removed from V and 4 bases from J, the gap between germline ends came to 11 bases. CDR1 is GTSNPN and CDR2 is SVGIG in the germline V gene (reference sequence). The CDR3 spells CAWSLGTFTGELFF. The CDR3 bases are TGTGCCTGGAGTCTAGGTACCTTCACCGGGGAGCTGTTTTTT.

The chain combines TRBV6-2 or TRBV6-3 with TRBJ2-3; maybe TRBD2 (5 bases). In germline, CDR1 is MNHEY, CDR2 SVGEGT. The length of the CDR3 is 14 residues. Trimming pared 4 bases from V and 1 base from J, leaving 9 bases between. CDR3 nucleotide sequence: TGTGCCAGCAGTTGGCTAGCTCGCACAGATACGCAGTATTTT. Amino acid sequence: CASSWLARTDTQYF.

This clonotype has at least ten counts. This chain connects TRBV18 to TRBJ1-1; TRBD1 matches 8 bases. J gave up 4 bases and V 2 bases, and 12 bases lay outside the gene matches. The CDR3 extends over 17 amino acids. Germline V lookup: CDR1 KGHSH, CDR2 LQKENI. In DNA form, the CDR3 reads TGTGCCAGCTCACCATTGCCGACAGGGGCCGGAGGCACTGAAGCTTTCTTT. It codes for CASSPLPTGAGGTEAFF.

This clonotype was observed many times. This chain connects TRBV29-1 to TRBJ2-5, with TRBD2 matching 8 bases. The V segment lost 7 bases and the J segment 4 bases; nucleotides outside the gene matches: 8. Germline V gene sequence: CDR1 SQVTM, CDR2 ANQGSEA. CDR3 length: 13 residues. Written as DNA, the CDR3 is TGCAGCGCCCCGGACAGCGGGGGAGAGACCCAGTACTTC. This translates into CSAPDSGGETQYF.